The source of this TCR beta chain is a study of T cells in Graves' hyperthyroidism and ophthalmopathy. A remark on this clonotype: Germline is not matched at one junction end, which may reflect a read error.

TCR beta CDR3 regions were amplified from RNA. The HTBI primer set served for first-round RT-PCR of the TCR CDR3. TCRdb re-called the multiplex PCR reads through MiXCR, storing one row per CDR3 protein. The sample consists of 300,000 to 350,000 distinct CDR3 sequences, around a sixth of them appearing once. The sequencing input was blood. This receptor was identified in a woman aged 45 to 65 with Graves' hyperthyroidism.

This CDR3 is CVSSVQGLAFYEQYF. The CDR3, as DNA: TGTGTCAGCAGCGTCCAGGGACTAGCGTTCTACGAGCAGTACTTC. The V and J genes are TRBV5-1 and TRBJ2-7; 10 nucleotides align to TRBD2. Germline CDR1 and CDR2: SGHRS and YFSETQ. This CDR3 is 15 amino acids long.